Sequencing of this TCR beta chain was carried out in a study of cytomegalovirus exposure and HLA in healthy donors. Amplification used 60 Vbeta primers and 13 Jbeta primers. TCRdb's copy holds only in-frame clones and misses some; the assay was immunoSEQ multiplex PCR. There are about 230,000 clones in the sample; roughly four fifths occur only once, and around 0.57% lies in the top ten. General study findings and limits: In a later analysis, parvovirus B19, influenza, CMV and Epstein-Barr virus appeared linked to several top co-occurrence clusters.

The V and J ends lost 3 bases and 8 bases, in that order; junction bases with no gene match: 7. This CDR3 has 14 amino acids. Looked up from germline, CDR1 is SGHRS and CDR2 is YFSETQ. This clone was found once. The antigen is unknown. The TCR was taken from a woman in her forties in good health and CMV-seronegative. The V and J genes are TRBV5-1 and TRBJ2-1, with 8 bases that match TRBD2. The sample was PBMCs. The CDR3 sequence: CASSWGTSSDEQFF. DNA for the CDR3: TGCGCCAGCAGCTGGGGGACTAGTAGCGATGAGCAGTTCTTC. Full variable domain (outside the CDR3, taken from reference TRBV5-1 and TRBJ2-1): KAGVTQTPRYLIKTRGQQVTLSCSPISGHRSVSWYQQTPGQGLQFLFEYFSETQRNKGNFPGRFSGRQFSNSRSEMNVSTLELGDSALYLCASSWGTSSDEQFFGPGTRLTVL.